Listed below are T cell receptor beta chains from one sample, sequenced in a study of beta chain features in type 1 diabetes. Profiling relied on immunoSEQ multiplex PCR, and the TCRdb table lists in-frame clones only, not all of them. The sample contains around 280,000 clones, about 15% of which appear only once. The sequencing sample was made of naive CD4+ T cells from blood. The source of these receptors is a man in his late teens or twenties with type 1 diabetes. The conserved cysteine and the conserved F or W are not part of the CDR3 here.

V: TRBV2
CDR3: ASRPDRGEDTQY

V: TRBV7-2
CDR3: ASSLGRLAGAPGELF

V: TRBV5-4
CDR3: ASSFAGAETQY

V: TRBV19
CDR3: ASSKDRGEAF

V: TRBV4-2
CDR3: ASSLPGLASDTQY

V: TRBV6-5
CDR3: ASSRFGQGLETQY

V: TRBV5-1
CDR3: ASSLVPSGDPGYIQY

V: TRBV5-4
CDR3: ASSLRAGAVADTQY

V: TRBV29-1
CDR3: SVEVQGGTEAF

V: TRBV29-1
CDR3: SVGGGAGNGYT

V: TRBV18
CDR3: ASSPPKTRVYNEQF

V: TRBV4-3
CDR3: ASSQDRGGSYEQY

V: TRBV11-2
CDR3: ASSPLRGRTGELF

V: TRBV28
CDR3: ASSSAGARQETQY

V: TRBV28
CDR3: ATESHRQGVETQY

V: TRBV7-2
CDR3: ASSLVEARGYT

V: TRBV6-5
CDR3: ASSYAVSTYNEQF

V: TRBV20-1
CDR3: SARGLGGAF

V: TRBV5-1
CDR3: ASAFRTGDRSYNSPLH

V: TRBV5-1
CDR3: ASSGRGPGTEAF

V: TRBV9
CDR3: ASSQRWAPPGEQY

V: TRBV18
CDR3: ASSPQRSRLAGDEQY

V: TRBV6-6
CDR3: ASTTDRGNYGYT

V: TRBV15
CDR3: ATSRRASGSETQY

V: TRBV9
CDR3: ASSARLAGDQETQY

V: TRBV23-1
CDR3: ASSQLREQNEQY

V: TRBV5-4
CDR3: ASSALLSTDTQY

V: TRBV5-4
CDR3: ASSLGGSGSYNEQF

V: TRBV7-9
CDR3: ASSSRGFREQY

V: TRBV7-2
CDR3: ASSLRLAGIDYEQY

V: TRBV19
CDR3: ASRSPGQRETQY

V: TRBV7-2
CDR3: ASSATGTGVDEQY

V: TRBV18
CDR3: ASSPLGQGGEPQH

V: TRBV6-5
CDR3: ASRAGQKYQETQY

V: TRBV9
CDR3: ASSPRLAVNNEQF

V: TRBV11-2
CDR3: ASSPASGATEAF